These 16 T cell receptor beta chains were sequenced from one sample in a study of glioma-infiltrating T cells after dendritic cell vaccination. Using immunoSEQ multiplex PCR, the repertoire was profiled, and TCRdb retains in-frame clones only, with some absent. The sample records about 38,000 clones, approximately 82% being singletons. Here the sequenced sample was blood, taken before dendritic cell vaccination. Receptor source: a human donor with glioblastoma.

J is TRBJ2-7 and V is TRBV19; the D gene is possibly TRBD1 (6 bases). Trimming removed 3 bases at V and 2 bases at J, with 14 bases between. CDR1 and CDR2 (germline): LNHDA, SQIVND (reference sequence). The CDR3 sequence is 15 residues long. The CDR3, as DNA: TGTGCCAGTAGTATCCCGGACAGCTACCCCTACGAGCAGTACTTC. This sequence encodes CASSIPDSYPYEQYF. The full variable domain, in which reference TRBV19 and TRBJ2-7 provide the parts outside the CDR3, is DGGITQSPKYLFRKEGQNVTLSCEQNLNHDAMYWYRQDPGQGLRLIYYSQIVNDFQKGDIAEGYSVSREKKESFPLTVTSAQKNPTAFYLCASSIPDSYPYEQYFGPGTRLTVT.

The chain recombines TRBV2 with TRBJ2-5, with 9 bases identical to TRBD2. The J call may be in error: the DNA end matches TRBJ2-7 better. CDR1 and CDR2 (germline): SNHLY, FYNNEI. This CDR3 is 12 amino acids long. CDR3 residues: CASSSGGYEQYF. In DNA, the CDR3 is TGTGCCAGCAGTAGCGGGGGGTACGAGCAGTACTTC.

J is TRBJ2-5 and V is TRBV6-5, with a possible D match to TRBD2 (6 bases). Per the germline V gene, CDR1 is MNHEY and CDR2 is SVGAGI. The CDR3 loop spans 14 amino acids. V dropped 4 bases and J dropped 2 bases, with 11 bases sitting between them. The DNA for the CDR3 is TGTGCCAGCAGTTCGGCCGGGGGTCAAGAGACCCAGTACTTC. This sequence encodes CASSSAGGQETQYF.

The V call is TRBV10-1, the J call TRBJ1-5; D may be TRBD1 (5 bases). This CDR3 is built from 15 residues. Trimming left V 6 bases short and J 5 bases short, with 17 bases between. Germline CDR1 and CDR2: WNHNN and SYGVQD (reference sequence). Here the CDR3 DNA reads TGCGCCAGCAGACTACACAGGAGTCAGGATCAGCCCCAGCATTTT. Amino acids: CASRLHRSQDQPQHF.

The chain is built from TRBV15 and TRBJ1-2; D gene ambiguous. V lost 3 bases to trimming and J lost 6 bases, with 5 bases between them. CDR3 length: 11 amino acids. Per the germline V gene, CDR1 is LNHNV and CDR2 is YYDKDF (reference sequence). The CDR3 DNA is TGTGCCACCAGCAGTTATAATGGCTACACCTTC. Its translation: CATSSYNGYTF.

The rearrangement uses TRBV5-6 and TRBJ2-1; 7 bases agree with TRBD2. The V segment lost 10 bases and the J segment 10 bases; nucleotides outside the gene matches: 8. Germline V gene data show CDR1 as SGHDT and CDR2 as YYEEEE. This CDR3 region has 11 residues. CDR3 protein: CAVGGGREQFF. As DNA, the CDR3 is TGTGCCGTTGGGGGGGGTAGGGAGCAGTTCTTC.

The V gene is TRBV27, the J gene TRBJ1-2; D might be TRBD1 (6 bases). CDR3 size: 14 residues. The germline V and J ends were trimmed by 6 bases and 4 bases, with 15 bases remaining between them. CDR1 and CDR2 from the germline V gene are MNHEY and SMNVEV (reference sequence). CDR3 in DNA: TGTGCCAGCAGGGACCTACAGGGACCCTATGGCTACACCTTC. Amino acid sequence: CASRDLQGPYGYTF.

The rearrangement uses TRBV4-3 and TRBJ2-5; D is perhaps TRBD2 (6 bases). Trimming cost V 0 bases and J 9 bases, with 20 bases left between them. CDR1 is LGHNA, CDR2 YSLEER, per germline. The CDR3 covers 16 residues. CDR3 nucleotide sequence: TGCGCCAGCAGCCAAGATATGGCGGGGAGCGGTCGGGCCCAGTACTTC. Protein sequence: CASSQDMAGSGRAQYF.

This rearrangement joins TRBV5-4 to TRBJ1-2; D not resolved. Germline V gives CDR1 SGHNT, CDR2 YYREEE (reference sequence). V gave up 5 bases and J gave up 2 bases, with 13 bases separating them. The CDR3 loop spans 14 amino acids. The chain's CDR3 is CASRPEQANYGYTF. The CDR3 DNA is TGTGCCAGCAGACCCGAGCAAGCAAACTATGGCTACACCTTC.

This clone has a handful of counts. V and J are TRBV30 and TRBJ2-5; tentatively, D is TRBD2 (7 bases). This CDR3 comprises 14 residues. V was trimmed by 3 bases and J by 5 bases, leaving 16 bases between them. From germline, CDR1 is GTSNPN and CDR2 SVGIG (reference sequence). The CDR3 bases are TGTGCCTGGAGCTGGGGGGGGGCTAGGGAGACCCAGTACTTC. Amino acid sequence: CAWSWGGARETQYF.

The chain has TRBV5-5 and TRBJ1-5, with D possibly matching TRBD1 (5 bases). The CDR3 extends over 13 amino acids. The germline CDR1 and CDR2 sequences are SGHKS and YYEKEE (reference sequence). The V end lost 4 bases, the J end lost 5 bases, and 10 bases lay between the germline ends. Here the CDR3 DNA reads TGTGCCAGCAGCATCGACAGAGATCAGCCCCAGCATTTT. Translated: CASSIDRDQPQHF.

J is TRBJ2-4 and V is TRBV2, with TRBD1 as a possible D gene (6 bases). CDR3 length equals 12 residues. Germline V gives CDR1 SNHLY, CDR2 FYNNEI. The germline V and J ends were trimmed by 6 bases and 6 bases, with 9 bases remaining between them. The CDR3 loop is CASRLQGNIQYF. The CDR3, as DNA: TGTGCCAGCAGACTACAGGGAAACATTCAGTACTTC.

This clone was detected once. The rearrangement uses TRBV4-1 and TRBJ2-7; TRBD2 agrees at 13 bases. Germline V lookup: CDR1 MGHRA, CDR2 YSYEKL. The CDR3 consists of 15 residues. Trimming at V came to 3 bases and at J to 2 bases, leaving 1 base not matched to a gene. CDR3 nucleotide sequence: TGCGCCAGCAGCCAGGGACTAGCGGGGACCTACGAGCAGTACTTC. It codes for CASSQGLAGTYEQYF.

Comments on this clone: The same CDR3 arises from other DNA sequences in this sample as well. V gene TRBV6-6 combines with J gene TRBJ2-7; D gene uncertain. V was trimmed by 3 bases and J by 4 bases, leaving 7 bases between them. Germline lookup yields CDR1 MNHNY and CDR2 SVGAGI (reference sequence). The CDR3 runs to 12 residues. CDR3 loop: CASSYSRYEQYF. The DNA for the CDR3 is TGTGCCAGCAGTTATTCGAGATACGAGCAGTACTTC.

This rearrangement joins TRBV29-1 to TRBJ2-3, with 8 bases identical to TRBD2. Germline V lookup: CDR1 SQVTM, CDR2 ANQGSEA. V was clipped by 0 bases and J by 4 bases; unmatched bases: 6. The CDR3 length is 15 residues. The CDR3 region is CSVEDLGLGPDTQYF. DNA of the CDR3: TGCAGCGTTGAAGATCTGGGACTAGGGCCAGATACGCAGTATTTT.

This chain joins TRBV9 and TRBJ1-1, with D perhaps matching TRBD1 (5 bases). Germline CDR1 is SGDLS and CDR2 is YYNGEE. Trimming cost V 4 bases and J 4 bases, with 14 bases left between them. This CDR3 comprises 14 residues. The CDR3, as DNA: TGTGCCAGCAGCCTCGAGGAAGGGGTCACTGAAGCTTTCTTT. It encodes CASSLEEGVTEAFF.